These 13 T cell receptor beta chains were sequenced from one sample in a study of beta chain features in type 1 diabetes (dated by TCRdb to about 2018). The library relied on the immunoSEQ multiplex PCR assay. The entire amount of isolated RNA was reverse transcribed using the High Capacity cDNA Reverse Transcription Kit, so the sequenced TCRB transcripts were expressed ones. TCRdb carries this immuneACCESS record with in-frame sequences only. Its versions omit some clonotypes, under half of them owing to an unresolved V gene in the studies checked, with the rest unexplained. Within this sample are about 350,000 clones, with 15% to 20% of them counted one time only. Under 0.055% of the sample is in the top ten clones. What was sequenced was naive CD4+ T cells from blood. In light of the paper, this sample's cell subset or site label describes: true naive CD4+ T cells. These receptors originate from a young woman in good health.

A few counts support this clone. In nucleotides, the CDR3 is TGCGCCAGTACTAGCGGGAGGGTCGTGGAGACCCAGTACTTC. Its protein is CASTSGRVVETQYF. The chain couples TRBV5-1 to TRBJ2-5, with 13 nucleotides matching TRBD2. V was clipped by 8 bases and J by 5 bases; unmatched bases: 6. Germline CDR1 is SGHRS and CDR2 is YFSETQ. The CDR3 has 14 amino acids.

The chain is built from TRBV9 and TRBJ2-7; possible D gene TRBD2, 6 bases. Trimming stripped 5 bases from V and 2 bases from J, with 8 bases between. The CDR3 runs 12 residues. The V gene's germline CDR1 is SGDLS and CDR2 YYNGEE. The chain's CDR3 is CASSRGTYEQYF. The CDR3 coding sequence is TGTGCCAGCAGTCGGGGGACCTACGAGCAGTACTTC.

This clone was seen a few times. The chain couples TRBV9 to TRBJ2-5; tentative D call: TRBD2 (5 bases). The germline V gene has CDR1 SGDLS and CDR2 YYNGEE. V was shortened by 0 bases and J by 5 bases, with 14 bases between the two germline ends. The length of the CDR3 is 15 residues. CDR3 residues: CASSVATQRGETQYF. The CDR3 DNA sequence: TGTGCCAGCAGCGTAGCTACCCAGCGAGGGGAGACCCAGTACTTC.

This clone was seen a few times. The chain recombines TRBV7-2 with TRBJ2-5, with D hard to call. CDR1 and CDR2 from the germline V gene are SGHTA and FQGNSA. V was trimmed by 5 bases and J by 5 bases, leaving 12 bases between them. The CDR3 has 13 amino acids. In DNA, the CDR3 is TGTGCCAGCAGCCTATACCCCCGGGAGACCCAGTACTTC. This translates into CASSLYPRETQYF.

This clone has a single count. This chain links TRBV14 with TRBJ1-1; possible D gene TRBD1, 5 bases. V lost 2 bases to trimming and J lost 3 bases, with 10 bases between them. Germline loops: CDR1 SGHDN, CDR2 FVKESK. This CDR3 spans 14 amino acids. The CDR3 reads CASSQQGPYTEAFF. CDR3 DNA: TGTGCCAGCAGCCAACAGGGTCCGTACACTGAAGCTTTCTTT.

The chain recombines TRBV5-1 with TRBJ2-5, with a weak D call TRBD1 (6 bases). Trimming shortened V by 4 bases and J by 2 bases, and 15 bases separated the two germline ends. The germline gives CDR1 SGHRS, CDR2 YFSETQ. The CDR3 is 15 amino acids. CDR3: CASSKTGTNQETQYF. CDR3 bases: TGCGCCAGCAGCAAAACCGGGACAAATCAAGAGACCCAGTACTTC.

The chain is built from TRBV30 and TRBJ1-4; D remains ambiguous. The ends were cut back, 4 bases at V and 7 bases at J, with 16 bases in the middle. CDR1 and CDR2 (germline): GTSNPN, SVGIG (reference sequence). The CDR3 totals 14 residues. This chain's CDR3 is CAWNPAGVGEKLFF. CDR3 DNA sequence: TGTGCCTGGAACCCGGCCGGGGTGGGTGAAAAACTGTTTTTT.

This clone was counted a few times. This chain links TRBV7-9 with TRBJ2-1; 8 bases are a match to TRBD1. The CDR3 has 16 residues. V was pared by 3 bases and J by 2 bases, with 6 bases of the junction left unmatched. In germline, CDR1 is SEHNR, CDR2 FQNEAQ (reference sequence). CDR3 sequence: CASSLGTGTPYNEQFF. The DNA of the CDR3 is TGTGCCAGCAGCTTGGGGACAGGAACACCCTACAATGAGCAGTTCTTC.

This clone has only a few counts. The CDR3 DNA reads as TGTGCCAGCTCACCAAGTGGCAAGACCTACGAGCAGTACTTC. The encoded protein is CASSPSGKTYEQYF. The chain joins TRBV18 to TRBJ2-7; D gene uncertain. From germline, CDR1 is KGHSH and CDR2 LQKENI. The CDR3 contains 14 residues. Trimming stripped 2 bases from V and 2 bases from J, with 10 bases between. Using reference TRBV18 and TRBJ2-7 for the parts outside the CDR3, the full variable domain is NAGVMQNPRHLVRRRGQEARLRCSPMKGHSHVYWYRQLPEEGLKFMVYLQKENIIDESGMPKERFSAEFPKEGPSILRIQQVVRGDSAAYFCASSPSGKTYEQYFGPGTRLTVT.

For the CDR3, the DNA is TGTGCCACCAGCAGCGGACAGGGGGATGGCTACACCTTC. Translated: CATSSGQGDGYTF. The chain carries TRBV15 and TRBJ1-2; 10 positions agree with TRBD1. Germline loops: CDR1 LNHNV, CDR2 YYDKDF (reference sequence). There are 13 residues in the CDR3. Unmatched junction bases numbered 1, after V lost 3 bases and J lost 6 bases.

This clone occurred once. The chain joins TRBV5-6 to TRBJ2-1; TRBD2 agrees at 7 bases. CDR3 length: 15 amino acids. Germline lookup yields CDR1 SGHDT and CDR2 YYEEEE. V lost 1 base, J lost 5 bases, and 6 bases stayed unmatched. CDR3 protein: CASSLTSDLNNEQFF. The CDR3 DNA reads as TGTGCCAGCAGCTTGACTAGCGATCTTAACAATGAGCAGTTCTTC.

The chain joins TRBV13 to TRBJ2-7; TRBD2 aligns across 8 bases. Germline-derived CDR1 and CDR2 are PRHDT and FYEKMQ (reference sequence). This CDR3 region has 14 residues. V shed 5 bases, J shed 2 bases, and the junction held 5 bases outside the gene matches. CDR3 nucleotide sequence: TGTGCCAGCAGCGCAAGCGGGAGCACCTACGAGCAGTACTTC. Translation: CASSASGSTYEQYF.

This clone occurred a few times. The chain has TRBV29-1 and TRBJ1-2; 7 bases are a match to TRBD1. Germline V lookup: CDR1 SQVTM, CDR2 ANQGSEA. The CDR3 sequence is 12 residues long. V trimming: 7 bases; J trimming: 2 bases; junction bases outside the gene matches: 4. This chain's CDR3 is CSAGQLNYGYTF. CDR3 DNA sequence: TGCAGCGCGGGACAGTTGAACTATGGCTACACCTTC. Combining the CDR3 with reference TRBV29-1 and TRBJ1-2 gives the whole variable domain SAVISQKPSRDICQRGTSLTIQCQVDSQVTMMFWYRQQPGQSLTLIATANQGSEATYESGFVIDKFPISRPNLTFSTLTVSNMSPEDSSIYLCSAGQLNYGYTFGSGTRLTVV.